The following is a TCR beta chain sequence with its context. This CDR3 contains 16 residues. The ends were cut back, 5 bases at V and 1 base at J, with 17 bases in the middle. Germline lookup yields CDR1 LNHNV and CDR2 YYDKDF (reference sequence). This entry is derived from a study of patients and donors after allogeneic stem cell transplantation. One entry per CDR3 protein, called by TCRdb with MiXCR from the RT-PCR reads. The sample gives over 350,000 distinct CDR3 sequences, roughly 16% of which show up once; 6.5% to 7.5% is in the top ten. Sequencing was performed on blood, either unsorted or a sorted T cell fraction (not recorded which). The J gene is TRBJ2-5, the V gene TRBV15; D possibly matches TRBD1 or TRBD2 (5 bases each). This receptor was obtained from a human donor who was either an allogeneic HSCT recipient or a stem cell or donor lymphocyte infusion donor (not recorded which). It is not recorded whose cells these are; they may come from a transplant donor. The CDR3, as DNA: TGTGCCACCAGCGGCCACCGGGTGAGGGGCCAAGAGACCCAGTACTTC. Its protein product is CATSGHRVRGQETQYF.